These 14 T cell receptor beta chains share one sample of origin, sequenced in a study of neoadjuvant anti-PD-1 for oral cavity cancer. Time point reported: after neoadjuvant nivolumab, at surgical resection. Here immunoSEQ multiplex PCR was the method, and the copy in TCRdb shows in-frame clones only, minus some. In the table there are about 13,000 clones, 67% of which are singletons. This sample comprised PBMCs, obtained after nivolumab (anti-PD-1) treatment. The receptors originated from a person aged 35-80 years with oral cavity squamous cell carcinoma.

This chain connects TRBV30 to TRBJ2-5; 11 nucleotides match TRBD2. Germline-derived CDR1 and CDR2 are GTSNPN and SVGIG (reference sequence). This CDR3 is 16 amino acids long. V dropped 2 bases and J dropped 2; count of bases not matched to a gene: 7. Written as DNA, the CDR3 is TGTGCCTGGAGTCTCTCTTTAGCGGGAGGGCAAGAGACCCAGTACTTC. Translation: CAWSLSLAGGQETQYF. Full variable domain (outside the CDR3, taken from reference TRBV30 and TRBJ2-5): SQTIHQWPATLVQPVGSPLSLECTVEGTSNPNLYWYRQAAGRGLQLLFYSVGIGQISSEVPQNLSASRPQDRQFILSSKKLLLSDSGFYLCAWSLSLAGGQETQYFGPGTRLLVL.

CDR3 in DNA: TGTGCCAGTAAGGAGGCCCCGAACACCGGGGAGCTGTTTTTT. Its translation is CASKEAPNTGELFF. This chain links TRBV19 with TRBJ2-2, with D perhaps matching TRBD2 (5 bases). The CDR3 runs 14 residues. Trimming removed 7 bases at V and 0 bases at J, with 9 bases between. Germline lookup yields CDR1 LNHDA and CDR2 SQIVND (reference sequence).

J is TRBJ1-2 and V is TRBV30; 9 bases align to TRBD1. Looked up from germline, CDR1 is GTSNPN and CDR2 is SVGIG (reference sequence). Losses at the gene ends were 2 bases for V and 5 bases for J; bases not matched to a gene: 6. This CDR3 has 14 residues. The CDR3 DNA reads as TGTGCCTGGAGTCCGCCGGGACAGGGTTATGGCTACACCTTC. Translated: CAWSPPGQGYGYTF.

This clone has only a few counts. V and J are TRBV9 and TRBJ2-3, with 9 bases identical to TRBD1. From germline, CDR1 is SGDLS and CDR2 YYNGEE. Trimming cost V 4 bases and J 3 bases; bases outside gene matches: 9. This CDR3 has 16 amino acids. The chain's CDR3 is CASSSGQGRGTDTQYF. As DNA, the CDR3 is TGTGCCAGCAGCTCAGGACAGGGGAGAGGTACAGATACGCAGTATTTT.

This clone was seen only once. The V call is TRBV10-3, the J call TRBJ2-3; 8 bases line up with TRBD2. The CDR3 totals 16 residues. Germline V gene sequence: CDR1 ENHRY, CDR2 SYGVKD. Losses at the gene ends were 10 bases for V and 1 base for J; bases not matched to a gene: 13. The CDR3 reads CATREGGAGGTDTQYF. The CDR3 bases are TGTGCCACGAGGGAGGGCGGAGCGGGGGGCACAGATACGCAGTATTTT.

The chain couples TRBV7-9 to TRBJ2-3, with D possibly being TRBD2 (6 bases). The CDR3 is 16 residues long. Germline CDR1 is SEHNR and CDR2 is FQNEAQ (reference sequence). V was trimmed by 1 base and J by 2 bases, leaving 13 bases between them. CDR3 amino acids: CASSLDAGSFTDTQYF. The CDR3 DNA reads as TGTGCCAGCAGCTTAGATGCGGGATCCTTCACAGATACGCAGTATTTT.

The rearrangement uses TRBV19 and TRBJ2-7; D is possibly TRBD1 (6 bases). V gave up 6 bases and J gave up 6 bases, with 12 bases separating them. Germline V gene lookup returns CDR1 LNHDA and CDR2 SQIVND (reference sequence). The CDR3 loop spans 12 amino acids. Here the CDR3 reads CASSLPDSEQYF. The CDR3 bases are TGTGCCAGTAGCCTCCCGGACAGCGAGCAGTACTTC.

The chain combines TRBV9 with TRBJ2-7; 9 bases line up with TRBD1. Per germline, CDR1 SGDLS and CDR2 YYNGEE. This CDR3 comprises 14 residues. V was pared by 2 bases and J by 6 bases, with 6 bases of the junction left unmatched. CDR3 residues: CASSVMDRGAEQYF. CDR3 DNA: TGTGCCAGCAGCGTGATGGACAGGGGAGCCGAGCAGTACTTC.

The CDR3 sequence: CASSLGRYGDTQYF. The CDR3 bases are TGTGCCAGCAGCTTGGGGAGATACGGGGATACGCAGTATTTT. The chain uses TRBV5-4 and TRBJ2-3; D is undetermined. The V end lost 0 bases, the J end lost 6 bases, and 11 bases lay between the germline ends. The CDR3 covers 14 residues. The germline gives CDR1 SGHNT, CDR2 YYREEE (reference sequence).

This sequence joins TRBV27 and TRBJ1-2; 7 nucleotides match TRBD1. The V gene end was trimmed by 5 bases and the J gene end by 8 bases; junction bases not matched to a gene: 8. Germline V gene data show CDR1 as MNHEY and CDR2 as SMNVEV (reference sequence). This CDR3 is 13 amino acids long. CDR3 coding DNA: TGTGCCAGCAGTATGACAGGGAGTAGCGGCTACACCTTC. Translated, it gives CASSMTGSSGYTF.

This clone was counted only a few times. The chain uses TRBV4-1 and TRBJ1-1; D is possibly TRBD1 (6 bases). Germline CDR1 MGHRA, CDR2 YSYEKL. V dropped 2 bases and J dropped 0 bases, with 16 bases sitting between them. The CDR3 contains 17 residues. The CDR3 DNA reads TGCGCCAGCAGCCAATCACGAGGGGGTGACATGAACACTGAAGCTTTCTTT. Residues: CASSQSRGGDMNTEAFF.

The chain carries TRBV30 and TRBJ1-2; unclear D gene. The germline gives CDR1 GTSNPN, CDR2 SVGIG (reference sequence). CDR3 length equals 11 residues. Deletions cut 0 bases from V and 5 bases from J, with 4 bases between. DNA of the CDR3: TGTGCCTGGAGTGTAGGATATGGCTACACCTTC. It is translated as CAWSVGYGYTF.

This rearrangement joins TRBV2 to TRBJ2-3, with D tentatively TRBD1 (5 bases). Trimming cost V 6 bases and J 2 bases, with 6 bases left between them. The CDR3 is 12 residues long. Germline V gene sequence: CDR1 SNHLY, CDR2 FYNNEI. Here the CDR3 reads CASRTDTDTQYF. The CDR3 DNA sequence: TGTGCCAGCAGGACAGACACAGATACGCAGTATTTT.

The chain uses TRBV5-8 and TRBJ2-3; D remains ambiguous. Trimming cost V 3 bases and J 0 bases, with 11 bases left between them. The germline V gene has CDR1 SGHTS and CDR2 YDEGEE. CDR3 length: 15 residues. The CDR3 region has the DNA TGTGCCAGCAGCTACCCCCACGCTAGCACAGATACGCAGTATTTT. This translates into CASSYPHASTDTQYF.